This TCR beta chain was retrieved from a study of blood T cells in healthy people across ages (dated by TCRdb to between 2014 and 2016). For the study in its entirety: In model experiments, roughly one uniquely barcoded TCR beta cDNA molecule per two T cells was captured by template switching. Using the same blood draw, the study looked at two additional independent replicas of 1 million unique cDNA reads for two donors, one aged 18 to 30 and the other aged 80 or older. To avoid experimental bias, donors of different ages were distributed randomly across sequencing lanes. To track age-related changes in TCR beta repertoire diversity, the study relied on deep sequencing normalized with unique cDNA molecular identifiers. Donors were grouped into four age groups: young (average about 15 years), middle-aged (39), aged (over 55) and long-lived (over 80).

The donors were roughly 38 Caucasian individuals from Russia, aged roughly 6 to 100 years, who were systemically healthy. About 9.1 milliliters of peripheral blood were collected from each donor into EDTA-treated Vacutainer tubes. Ficoll-Paque density-gradient centrifugation was used to isolate PBMCs, with at least 6.5 million per sample. Trizol reagent was used to extract total RNA from PBMCs, with at least 5 micrograms per sample. Naive CD45RAhigh/CD27high T cell percentages were measured by flow cytometry on a PBMC aliquot from every donor. From the germline V gene (reference sequence), CDR1 is MNHEY and CDR2 is SMNVEV. V lost 2 bases and J lost 5 bases; the stretch between them is 7 bases long. From the cysteine up to the phenylalanine, the CDR3 has a length of 14 residues. Only the CDR3 region is kept as DNA, spanning 42 bases read in frame from base 1. Libraries were constructed by 5' RACE. Instrument on record: Illumina HiSeq 2500. A second roughly 7 to 12 cycle PCR used a sample-barcoded 5' primer and a J-beta primer mix. A template-switch 5' adaptor carrying 12 random nucleotides introduced a unique molecular identifier onto each TCR beta cDNA molecule. At least 2.5 million CDR3-containing paired-end reads were obtained from each sample. The Mint cDNA synthesis kit, primed by a TRBC-specific oligonucleotide, was used to synthesize first-strand cDNA from all RNA. Following uracil-DNA glycosylase treatment, all cDNA underwent a first 18-cycle PCR with the universal primers M1SS and BC2_uni_R. The authors processed their data as follows. For normalization, 1 million high-quality reads were randomly selected from each sample, with every read carrying a distinct molecular identifier. Reads with shared molecular identifiers were discarded instead of being binned into consensus sequences. MiTCR, set to a Q25 quality threshold and the strictest error-elimination algorithm, was used for CDR3 identification, clonotype clustering and error correction. A nonparametric unseen species model using Euler transformation provided a lower-bound estimate of total TCR beta diversity. TCRdb reanalyzed the raw reads on its own, using fastp at Q25 for trimming and MiXCR for clone calling, and kept in-frame beta chains. For every CDR3 protein sequence, its rows merge into one entry that carries the most common genes and DNA. The V and J calls and clone size are TCRdb's, not the authors'. For this sample there are some 1.4 million distinct CDR3 sequences; approximately 42% appear just once. The ten largest make up 7.9% of the sample.

Study-level results and caveats: The percentage of naive T cells measured by flow cytometry correlated strongly with observed TCR beta diversity. Donor CMV infection status was unknown, potentially confounding age-related changes in expanded clonotypes. Observed TCR beta diversity per million T cells fell roughly linearly with age, and a significant reduction was already apparent by age around 36. Estimates of total diversity based on one million sequenced T cells were regarded as lower bounds and as underestimates. Conclusive comparison of naive and antigen-experienced compartments was prevented by the profiling of bulk unsorted PBMCs. Compared with the aged group, the long-lived group had more naive CD4+ T cells, fewer expanded clones and increased TCR diversity, suggesting age selection.

In regard to this clonotype: Its antigen specificity is not known. The sample holds no much larger clone one base away, and base qualities are not on file.

The TCR comes from a woman between 18 and 29 years old in good health. The V and J genes are TRBV27 and TRBJ1-6; the D gene cannot be named for sure. The material sequenced was blood. The DNA sequence is as follows: TGTGCCAGCAGTTTAATACAGAATAATTCACCCCTCCACTTT. Its coded protein is CASSLIQNNSPLHF.